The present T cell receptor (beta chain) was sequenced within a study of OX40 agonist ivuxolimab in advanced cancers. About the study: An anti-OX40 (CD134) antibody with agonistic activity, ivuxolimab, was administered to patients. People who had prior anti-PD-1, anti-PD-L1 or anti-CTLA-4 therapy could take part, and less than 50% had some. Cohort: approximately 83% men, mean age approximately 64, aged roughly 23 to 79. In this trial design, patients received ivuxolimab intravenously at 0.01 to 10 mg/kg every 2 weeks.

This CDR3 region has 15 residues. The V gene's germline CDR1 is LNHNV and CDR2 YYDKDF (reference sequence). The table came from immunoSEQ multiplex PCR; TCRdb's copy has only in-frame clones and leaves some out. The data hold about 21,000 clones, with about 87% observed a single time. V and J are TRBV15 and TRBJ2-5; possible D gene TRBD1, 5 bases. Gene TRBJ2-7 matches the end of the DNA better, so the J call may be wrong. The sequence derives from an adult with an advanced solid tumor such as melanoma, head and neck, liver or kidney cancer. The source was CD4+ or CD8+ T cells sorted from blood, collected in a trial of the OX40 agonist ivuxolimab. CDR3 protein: CATSSERGGSYEQYF. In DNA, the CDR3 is TGTGCCACCAGCAGTGAAAGGGGCGGCTCCTACGAGCAGTACTTC.